This TCR beta chain was captured in a study of Graves' ophthalmopathy and Graves' hyperthyroidism (dated by TCRdb to the late 2010s). General notes on the study: Peripheral blood was collected before any treatment was given, at the time of initial diagnosis. The study used TCR beta repertoire signatures to distinguish Graves' ophthalmopathy from Graves' hyperthyroidism and to predict progression to ophthalmopathy. In total, approximately 140 blood samples were TCR-sequenced: under 45 ophthalmopathy, roughly 80 hyperthyroidism and about 17 hyperthyroidism-to-ophthalmopathy patients. A discovery set of 100 patients (approximately 42 ophthalmopathy, just over 55 stable hyperthyroidism) was enrolled to explore V-J signatures distinguishing ophthalmopathy from hyperthyroidism. An independent validation cohort was composed of roughly 19 hyperthyroidism patients and around 16 patients who later progressed from hyperthyroidism to ophthalmopathy. T-cell repertoires of thyroid tissue and blood were compared in over 5 hyperthyroidism patients. Following sampling, methimazole starting at 30 mg daily was administered to hyperthyroidism patients, and high-dose intravenous methylprednisolone was administered to ophthalmopathy patients. The approximately 100 discovery patients were divided at random into training and test sets in a 7:3 ratio.

Stable hyperthyroidism was defined as no progression to ophthalmopathy within 18 months of follow-up. The hyperthyroidism patients were 18 to 65 years old and newly diagnosed, with a disease duration of less than 2 months. Patients were excluded if they had other autoimmune diseases, uncontrolled infections, pregnancy or lactation. Diagnosis was based on clinical symptoms, serum thyroxine, TRAb, thyroid ultrasound and orbital computed tomography. Using Ficoll-Paque density gradient centrifugation, PBMCs were isolated from about 9.2 ml of fresh peripheral blood. Total RNA was extracted using Trizol reagent, and RNA quality was checked on an Agilent 2100 Bioanalyzer. For repertoire sequencing, TCR beta CDR3 regions were amplified from RNA transcripts. A first-round RT-PCR used HTBI primers with the Qiagen OneStep RT-PCR kit, followed by a second-round multiplex PCR, size selection and purification. Libraries were sequenced paired-end with 100 bp reads on an Illumina HiSeq2000. As for the original processing: SOAPnuke was used for read processing, and reads with adapters, uncalled bases, a mean Phred below 15, or no exact constant-primer or identifier match were discarded. COPE v1.2.5 was used to merge high-quality paired reads. Each unique nucleotide sequence was defined as a clonotype, and clonotypes were aligned to IMGT TRB V, D and J references with MiTCR v1.1. The analysis was limited to V-J combinations with a frequency above 0.0001, which together covered approximately 99% of the repertoires. For each V-J combination, a TCR clonal expansion and chaos score was defined as F50 clonal expansion divided by the chaos observed in the TCRdist matrix. Welch's t-statistics and random forest were used to narrow the features down to about twelve V-J combinations, which were then fed into a naive Bayes classifier. The similarity between thyroid and blood repertoires was quantified using the Morisita-Horn index. Through fastp at Q25 and MiXCR, TCRdb rebuilt clones from the public reads, retaining in-frame beta chains. All rows with the same CDR3 protein become a single entry with the most common DNA and genes. V and J calls and clone size were set by TCRdb, not the authors. The table for this sample lists over 500,000 distinct CDR3 sequences; 22% of them were counted only once. The ten largest clones take up about 6.6% of the sample.

Paper-wide results and their limitations: Ophthalmopathy was separated from stable hyperthyroidism by the 13-signature model with more than 85% sensitivity and 81.08% specificity in cross-validation and with 80%/75% in the test set. In validation, the model predicted ophthalmopathy progression with 55% to 71% sensitivity and about 73% specificity; 12 predicted patients were CT-confirmed with GO in a median of around 6 months. Sample size was not statistically predetermined, and group allocation was not concealed from the investigators. Most expanded thyroid clonotypes with a frequency above 0.001 also appeared in blood, which suggests that blood repertoires may reflect the immune response in the thyroid.

In its sample, this clonotype was seen many times. Its antigen has not been determined. The record has no base qualities; no much larger clone is one base away. Sequencing was performed on peripheral blood. This receptor was obtained from a woman aged 18-29 years with stable Graves' hyperthyroidism. Some clones in this sample may be carry-over from other donors' samples. Donor details come from another sample of the same person, matched by shared clones.

The DNA is TGTGCCAGCAAAGGGTTTGACCAGGCCGGGGAGCTGTTTTTT. This sequence encodes CASKGFDQAGELFF. This chain joins TRBV2 to TRBJ2-2; the D gene cannot be named for sure. V was cut back by 7 bases and J by 6 bases, leaving a gap of 15 bases between them. Including the terminal cysteine and phenylalanine, the CDR3 comprises 14 residues. Here the CDR3 DNA is all that survives: 42 bases in frame from base 1. CDR1 and CDR2 (SNHLY, FYNNEI) derive from the germline V gene.